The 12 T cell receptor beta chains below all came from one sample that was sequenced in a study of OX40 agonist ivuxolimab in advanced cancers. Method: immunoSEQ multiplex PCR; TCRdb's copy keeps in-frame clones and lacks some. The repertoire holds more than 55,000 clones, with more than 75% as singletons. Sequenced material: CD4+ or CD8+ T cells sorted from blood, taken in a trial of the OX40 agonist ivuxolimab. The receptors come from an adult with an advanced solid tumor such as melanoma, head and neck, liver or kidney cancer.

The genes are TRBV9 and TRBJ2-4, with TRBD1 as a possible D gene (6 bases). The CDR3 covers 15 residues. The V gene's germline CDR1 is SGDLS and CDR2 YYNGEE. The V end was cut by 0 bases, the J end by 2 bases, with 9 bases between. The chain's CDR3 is CASSVGDNPKNIQYF. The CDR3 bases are TGTGCCAGCAGCGTAGGGGACAACCCCAAAAACATTCAGTACTTC.

CDR3 amino acids: CASSLVGQGITEAFF. CDR3 DNA: TGTGCCAGCAGCTTAGTTGGACAGGGGATCACTGAAGCTTTCTTT. This rearrangement joins TRBV7-3 to TRBJ1-1; TRBD1 aligns across 9 bases. The CDR3 spans 15 residues. J was trimmed by 4 bases and V by 2 bases; bases with no gene match: 5. Germline V gene data show CDR1 as SGHTA and CDR2 as FQGTGA.

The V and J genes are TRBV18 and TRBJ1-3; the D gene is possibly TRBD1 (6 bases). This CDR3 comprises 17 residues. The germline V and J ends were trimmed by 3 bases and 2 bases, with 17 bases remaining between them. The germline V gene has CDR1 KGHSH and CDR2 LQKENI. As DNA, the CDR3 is TGTGCCAGCTCACCGGCCGCCCTGACAGGACCTGGAAACACCATATATTTT. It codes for CASSPAALTGPGNTIYF.

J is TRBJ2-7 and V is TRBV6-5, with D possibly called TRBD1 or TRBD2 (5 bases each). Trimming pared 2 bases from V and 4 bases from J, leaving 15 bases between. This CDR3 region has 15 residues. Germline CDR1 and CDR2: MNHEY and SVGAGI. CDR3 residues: CASSYAPGPIYEQYF. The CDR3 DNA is TGTGCCAGCAGTTACGCCCCGGGACCGATATACGAGCAGTACTTC.

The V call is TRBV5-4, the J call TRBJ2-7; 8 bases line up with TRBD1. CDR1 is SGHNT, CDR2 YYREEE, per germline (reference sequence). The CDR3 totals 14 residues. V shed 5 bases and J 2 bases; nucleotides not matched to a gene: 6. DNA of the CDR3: TGTGCCAGCAGACCTTCGACAGGGGCCTACGAGCAGTACTTC. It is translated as CASRPSTGAYEQYF. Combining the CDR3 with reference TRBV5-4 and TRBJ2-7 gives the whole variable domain ETGVTQSPTHLIKTRGQQVTLRCSSQSGHNTVSWYQQALGQGPQFIFQYYREEENGRGNFPPRFSGLQFPNYSSELNVNALELDDSALYLCASRPSTGAYEQYFGPGTRLTVT.

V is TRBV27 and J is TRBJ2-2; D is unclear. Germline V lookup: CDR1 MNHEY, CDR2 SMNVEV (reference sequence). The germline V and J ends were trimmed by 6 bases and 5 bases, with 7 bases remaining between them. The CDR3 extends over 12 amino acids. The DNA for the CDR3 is TGTGCCAGCAGCCGGTGGACCGGGGAGCTGTTTTTT. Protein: CASSRWTGELFF.

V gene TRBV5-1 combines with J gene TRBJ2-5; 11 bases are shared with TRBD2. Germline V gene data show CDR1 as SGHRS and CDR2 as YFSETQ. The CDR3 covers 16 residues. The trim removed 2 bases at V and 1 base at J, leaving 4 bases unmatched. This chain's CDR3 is CASSFGTSGFQETQYF. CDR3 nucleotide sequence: TGCGCCAGCAGCTTTGGGACTAGCGGCTTCCAAGAGACCCAGTACTTC.

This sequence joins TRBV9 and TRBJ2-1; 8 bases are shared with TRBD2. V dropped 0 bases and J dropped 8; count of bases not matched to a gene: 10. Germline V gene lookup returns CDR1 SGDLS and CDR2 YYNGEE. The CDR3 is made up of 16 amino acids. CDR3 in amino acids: CASSVERAGGLDEQFF. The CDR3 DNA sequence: TGTGCCAGCAGCGTAGAGCGGGCGGGGGGTTTGGATGAGCAGTTCTTC.

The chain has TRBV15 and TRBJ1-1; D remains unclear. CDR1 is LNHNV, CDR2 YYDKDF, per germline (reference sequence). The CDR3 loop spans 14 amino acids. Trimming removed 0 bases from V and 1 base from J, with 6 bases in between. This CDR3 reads CATSRDRENTEAFF. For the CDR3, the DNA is TGTGCCACCAGCAGAGATCGAGAGAACACTGAAGCTTTCTTT.

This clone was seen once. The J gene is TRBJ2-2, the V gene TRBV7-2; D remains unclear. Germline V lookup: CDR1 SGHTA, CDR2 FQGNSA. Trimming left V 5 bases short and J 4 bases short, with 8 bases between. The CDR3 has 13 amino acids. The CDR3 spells CASSPRTTGELFF. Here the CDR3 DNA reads TGTGCCAGCAGCCCCCGGACCACCGGGGAGCTGTTTTTT.

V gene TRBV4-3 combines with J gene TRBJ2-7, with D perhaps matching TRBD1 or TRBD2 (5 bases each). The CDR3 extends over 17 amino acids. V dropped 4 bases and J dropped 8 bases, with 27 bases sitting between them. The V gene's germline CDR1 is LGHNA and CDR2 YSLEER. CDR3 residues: CASSLTFPGRPPTQQYF. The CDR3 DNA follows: TGCGCCAGCAGCCTTACTTTCCCGGGACGCCCTCCTACGCAGCAGTACTTC.

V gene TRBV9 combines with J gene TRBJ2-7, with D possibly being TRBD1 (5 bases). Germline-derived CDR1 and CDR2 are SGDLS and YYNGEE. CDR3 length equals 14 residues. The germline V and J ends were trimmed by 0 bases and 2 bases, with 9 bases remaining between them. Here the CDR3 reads CASSVATGAYEQYF. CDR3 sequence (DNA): TGTGCCAGCAGCGTAGCAACAGGCGCCTACGAGCAGTACTTC. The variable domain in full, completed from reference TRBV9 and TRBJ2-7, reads DSGVTQTPKHLITATGQRVTLRCSPRSGDLSVYWYQQSLDQGLQFLIQYYNGEERAKGNILERFSAQQFPDLHSELNLSSLELGDSALYFCASSVATGAYEQYFGPGTRLTVT.